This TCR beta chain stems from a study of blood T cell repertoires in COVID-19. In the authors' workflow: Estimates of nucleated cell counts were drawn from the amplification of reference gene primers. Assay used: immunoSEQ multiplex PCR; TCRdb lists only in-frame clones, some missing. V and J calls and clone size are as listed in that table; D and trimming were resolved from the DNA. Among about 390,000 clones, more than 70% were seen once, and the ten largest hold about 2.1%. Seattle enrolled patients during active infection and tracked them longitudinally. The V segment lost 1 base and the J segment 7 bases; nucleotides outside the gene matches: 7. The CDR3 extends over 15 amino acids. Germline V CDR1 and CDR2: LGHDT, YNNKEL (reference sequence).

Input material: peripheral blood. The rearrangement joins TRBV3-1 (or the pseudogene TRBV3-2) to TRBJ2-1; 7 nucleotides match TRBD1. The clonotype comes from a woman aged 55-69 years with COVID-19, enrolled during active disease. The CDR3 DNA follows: TGTGCCAGCAGCCAAGTTTCAAACAGGGGAAATGAGCAGTTCTTC. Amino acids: CASSQVSNRGNEQFF.